The next 14 T cell receptor beta chains were all read from a single sample in a study of control samples from healthy donors and cancer patients. Profiling relied on immunoSEQ multiplex PCR, and the TCRdb table lists in-frame clones only, not all of them. The sample contains fewer than 70,000 clones, approximately 90% of which appear only once. The sequenced material came from PBMCs. The receptors stem from a man aged 60-69 years with head and neck cancer.

V usage is TRBV7-2 and J usage is TRBJ2-1; maybe TRBD2 (6 bases). This CDR3 has 15 amino acids. The V gene lost 2 bases and the J gene lost 1 base, with 9 bases spanning the gap. Germline V gives CDR1 SGHTA, CDR2 FQGNSA. The CDR3 sequence: CASSLSAGSYNEQFF. CDR3 DNA: TGTGCCAGCAGCTTAAGCGCGGGGTCCTACAATGAGCAGTTCTTC.

CDR3 protein: CASSFSGGARGEQFF. For the CDR3, the DNA is TGTGCCAGCAGTTTTAGCGGGGGGGCCCGAGGGGAGCAGTTCTTC. The chain carries TRBV28 and TRBJ2-1; 11 nucleotides match TRBD2. The CDR3 has 15 residues. The V segment lost 3 bases and the J segment 10 bases; nucleotides outside the gene matches: 8. CDR1 and CDR2 from the germline V gene are MDHEN and SYDVKM.

The rearrangement links TRBV3-1 (or the pseudogene TRBV3-2) to TRBJ2-3, with 8 positions matching TRBD1. The V segment lost 8 bases and the J segment 3 bases; nucleotides outside the gene matches: 10. The germline CDR1 and CDR2 sequences are LGHDT and YNNKEL (reference sequence). CDR3 length: 15 amino acids. CDR3 sequence reads: CASAQGQVWTDTQYF. The CDR3 DNA sequence: TGTGCCAGCGCACAGGGACAGGTTTGGACAGATACGCAGTATTTT.

This chain links TRBV6-6 with TRBJ2-1; 9 nucleotides line up with TRBD2. From germline, CDR1 is MNHNY and CDR2 SVGAGI (reference sequence). The length of the CDR3 is 16 residues. Losses at the gene ends were 0 bases for V and 4 bases for J; bases not matched to a gene: 4. The CDR3: CASSYSNSGGYNEQFF. CDR3 in DNA: TGTGCCAGCAGTTACTCGAATAGCGGGGGTTACAATGAGCAGTTCTTC.

This rearrangement joins TRBV18 to TRBJ2-3; D gene unclear. The length of the CDR3 is 11 residues. Trimming removed 6 bases from V and 2 bases from J, with 3 bases in between. In germline, CDR1 is KGHSH, CDR2 LQKENI. The CDR3 region has the DNA TGTGCCAGCTCCGCCACAGATACGCAGTATTTT. Translated: CASSATDTQYF.

The chain carries TRBV11-2 and TRBJ2-7; D call uncertain. CDR3 length equals 13 residues. With 5 bases removed from V and 3 bases from J, the gap between germline ends came to 11 bases. Germline lookup yields CDR1 SGHAT and CDR2 FQNNGV. For the CDR3, the DNA is TGTGCCAGCAGCATCCCGCTGGTCTACGAGCAGTACTTC. This translates into CASSIPLVYEQYF.

The rearrangement links TRBV12-3 or TRBV12-4 to TRBJ1-6; D uncertain. The CDR3 totals 12 residues. With 6 bases removed from V and 6 bases from J, the gap between germline ends came to 6 bases. CDR3 in DNA: TGTGCCAGCAGCTACAGTAATTCACCCCTCCACTTT. Its protein is CASSYSNSPLHF.

The chain joins TRBV6-1 to TRBJ2-3; a weak D match, TRBD2 (9 bases). The CDR3 consists of 16 residues. Germline CDR1 is MNHNS and CDR2 is SASEGT. Trimming took 4 bases from V and 1 from J, leaving 15 bases between them. DNA for the CDR3: TGTGCCAGCAGTGCTAGCGGGACAGGAGGCACAGATACGCAGTATTTT. Amino acids: CASSASGTGGTDTQYF.

This chain joins TRBV7-2 and TRBJ1-1; 12 positions agree with TRBD1. The CDR3 has 16 amino acids. Germline V gene sequence: CDR1 SGHTA, CDR2 FQGNSA. Unmatched junction bases numbered 14, after V lost 5 bases and J lost 10 bases. The CDR3 is CASSEGSPGQGAVAFF. The CDR3 coding sequence is TGTGCCAGCAGCGAAGGGTCCCCGGGACAGGGGGCAGTAGCTTTCTTT.

The chain employs TRBV5-1 and TRBJ2-5; D gene ambiguous. The germline V and J ends were trimmed by 0 bases and 4 bases, with 10 bases remaining between them. The CDR3 contains 14 residues. Germline lookup yields CDR1 SGHRS and CDR2 YFSETQ. The CDR3 DNA reads TGCGCCAGCAGCTTGGAAGGGTTAGGAGAGACCCAGTACTTC. Amino acids: CASSLEGLGETQYF.

The chain links TRBV12-3 or TRBV12-4 to TRBJ1-1; no clear D gene. The CDR3 sequence is 12 residues long. V lost 6 bases and J lost 1, with 6 bases in between. CDR3 region: CASRTSNTEAFF. CDR3 DNA sequence: TGTGCCAGCAGGACCTCGAACACTGAAGCTTTCTTT.

This chain links TRBV19 with TRBJ2-7; 9 positions match TRBD2. The J segment lost 1 base and the V segment lost 6 bases, leaving 13 bases of the junction unmatched. CDR1 and CDR2 (germline): LNHDA, SQIVND (reference sequence). CDR3 length: 17 amino acids. DNA for the CDR3: TGTGCCAGTAGCCGGGGGCAGGGGACTAGCCATTCCTACGAGCAGTACTTC. This encodes CASSRGQGTSHSYEQYF. The full variable domain, its missing parts supplied by reference TRBV19 and TRBJ2-7, is DGGITQSPKYLFRKEGQNVTLSCEQNLNHDAMYWYRQDPGQGLRLIYYSQIVNDFQKGDIAEGYSVSREKKESFPLTVTSAQKNPTAFYLCASSRGQGTSHSYEQYFGPGTRLTVT.

The rearrangement links TRBV10-3 to TRBJ1-1, with D perhaps matching TRBD1 (5 bases). Trimming cost V 4 bases and J 0 bases, with 9 bases left between them. The CDR3 runs to 14 residues. Looked up from germline, CDR1 is ENHRY and CDR2 is SYGVKD. CDR3: CAISGGAMNTEAFF. Here the CDR3 DNA reads TGTGCCATCAGTGGTGGGGCAATGAACACTGAAGCTTTCTTT.

The chain uses TRBV5-5 and TRBJ2-7, with 9 bases aligning to TRBD1. CDR1 and CDR2 (germline): SGHKS, YYEKEE (reference sequence). Trimming cost V 0 bases and J 3 bases; bases outside gene matches: 10. This CDR3 has 17 amino acids. The DNA for the CDR3 is TGTGCCAGCAGCTTGGGGAACGTGGACAGGGGCTACTACGAGCAGTACTTC. Translating it yields CASSLGNVDRGYYEQYF.